The 6 T cell receptor beta chains below all came from one sample that was sequenced in a study of OX40 agonist ivuxolimab in advanced cancers. The receptor library was made with the immunoSEQ multiplex PCR assay. Sourced from immuneACCESS, this table was stored by TCRdb with only in-frame sequences that have V and J called. A share of the clones is absent; for the studies checked, an unresolved V gene accounts for under half, and the remainder has no known explanation. Here the sample has some 81,000 clones; 70% to 90% occur a single time. The top ten clones comprise roughly 0.66% of the sample. This specimen was CD4+ or CD8+ T cells sorted from blood, taken in a trial of the OX40 agonist ivuxolimab. All receptors derive from an adult with an advanced solid tumor such as melanoma, head and neck, liver or kidney cancer.

J is TRBJ1-6 and V is TRBV6-1, with D unclear. The CDR3 consists of 15 residues. The V end was cut by 1 base, the J end by 8 bases, with 12 bases between. Germline V gene data show CDR1 as MNHNS and CDR2 as SASEGT. Here the CDR3 reads CASSEVVGRYSPLHF. CDR3 bases: TGTGCCAGCAGTGAAGTTGTAGGGCGATATTCACCCCTCCACTTT.

This chain connects TRBV6-5 to TRBJ2-1; D possibly uses TRBD1 or TRBD2 (5 bases each). Looked up from germline, CDR1 is MNHEY and CDR2 is SVGAGI. The V end lost 6 bases, the J end lost 5 bases, and 14 bases lay between the germline ends. The CDR3 is made up of 14 amino acids. In nucleotides, the CDR3 is TGTGCCAGCAGACTCCCGGGACCAAACAATGAGCAGTTCTTC. This encodes CASRLPGPNNEQFF.

The chain links TRBV19 to TRBJ2-7, with D hard to call. The V gene lost 4 bases and the J gene lost 3 bases, with 16 bases spanning the gap. The germline CDR1 and CDR2 sequences are LNHDA and SQIVND (reference sequence). This CDR3 is built from 15 residues. CDR3 in amino acids: CASSTGPLPLYEQYF. The DNA of the CDR3 is TGTGCCAGTAGTACTGGGCCCCTACCTCTCTACGAGCAGTACTTC.

This clone was seen more than once but under ten times. The gene calls are TRBV7-2 and TRBJ1-2; D might be TRBD1 (6 bases). Germline V gene data show CDR1 as SGHTA and CDR2 as FQGNSA. V was pared by 7 bases and J by 2 bases, with 11 bases between. The CDR3 is 13 residues long. The DNA of the CDR3 is TGTGCCAGCAACCAAGGGGGAAACTATGGCTACACCTTC. Translated: CASNQGGNYGYTF. The entire variable domain, with the rest obtained from reference TRBV7-2 and TRBJ1-2, is as follows: GAGVSQSPSNKVTEKGKDVELRCDPISGHTALYWYRQSLGQGLEFLIYFQGNSAPDKSGLPSDRFSAERTGGSVSTLTIQRTQQEDSAVYLCASNQGGNYGYTFGSGTRLTVV.

The V and J genes are TRBV27 and TRBJ2-1, with TRBD2 identical over 8 bases. After removal of 8 bases from V and 4 bases from J, the junction contained 7 bases not matched to a gene. CDR3 length: 14 amino acids. Germline assignment: CDR1 MNHEY and CDR2 SMNVEV (reference sequence). This CDR3 reads CASAGGGLYNEQFF. In DNA form, the CDR3 reads TGTGCCAGCGCCGGGGGGGGACTTTACAATGAGCAGTTCTTC.

V gene TRBV21-1 combines with J gene TRBJ2-6; whether TRBD2, the table's D call, matches the DNA was not checked. TRBV21-1 is designated a pseudogene. The CDR3 is made up of 22 amino acids. The CDR3 DNA is TGTGCCAGCAGCTGTCCACCCCGGGGGGGAGAGACAGCCCCCTCTGGGGCCAACGTCCTGACTTTC. Translating it yields CASSCPPRGGETAPSGANVLTF.